This T cell receptor beta chain was captured by sequencing in a study of regulatory T cells in long-lasting Graves disease. This CDR3 spans 12 amino acids. Looked up from germline, CDR1 is WSHSY and CDR2 is SAAADI. Trimming stripped 2 bases from V and 10 bases from J, with 10 bases between. The authors built TCR beta libraries using iRepertoire HTBI primers and Arm-PCR of CDR3 regions. TCRdb reanalysed the multiplex PCR reads using MiXCR and keeps one entry per CDR3 protein. Of around 250,000 distinct CDR3 sequences in the sample, around 17% were seen once. With regard to this clonotype: Its antigen is undetermined.

Time point noted: newly diagnosed GD, antithyroid drugs for less than 3 months. RNA from PBMCs was the source of the TCR library. EDTA tubes received about 9.6 milliliters of drawn peripheral blood. Study-level points and caveats: Persistent Graves' patients possessed reduced TCR diversity relative to recently diagnosed ones.

The source is a female donor with Graves disease. Here the sequenced sample was peripheral blood mononuclear cells (PBMCs), taken at new diagnosis, from a patient treated with antithyroid drugs. The chain links TRBV10-2 to TRBJ2-3; unclear D gene. The CDR3 DNA follows: TGCGCCAGCAGTGAGGGCACTCCTGCGCAGTATTTT. It encodes CASSEGTPAQYF.